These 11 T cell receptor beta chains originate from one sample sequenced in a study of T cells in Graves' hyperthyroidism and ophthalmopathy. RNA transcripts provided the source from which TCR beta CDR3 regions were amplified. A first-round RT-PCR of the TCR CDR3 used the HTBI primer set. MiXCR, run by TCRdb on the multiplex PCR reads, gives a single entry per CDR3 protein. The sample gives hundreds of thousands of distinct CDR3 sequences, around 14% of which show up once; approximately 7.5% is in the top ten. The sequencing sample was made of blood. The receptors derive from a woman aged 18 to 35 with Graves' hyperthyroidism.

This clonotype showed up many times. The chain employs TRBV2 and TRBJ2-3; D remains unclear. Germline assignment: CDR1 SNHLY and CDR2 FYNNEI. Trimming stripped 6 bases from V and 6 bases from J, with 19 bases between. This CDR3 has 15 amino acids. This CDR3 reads CASRARIRVRDTQYF. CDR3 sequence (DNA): TGTGCCAGCAGAGCCCGGATAAGGGTCCGGGATACGCAGTATTTT.

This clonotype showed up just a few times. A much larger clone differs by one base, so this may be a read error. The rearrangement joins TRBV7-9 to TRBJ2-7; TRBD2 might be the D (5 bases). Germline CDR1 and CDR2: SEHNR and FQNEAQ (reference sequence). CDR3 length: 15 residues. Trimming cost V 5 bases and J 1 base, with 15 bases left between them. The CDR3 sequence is CASSPGWVESYEQYF. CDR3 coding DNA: TGTGCCAGCAGCCCGGGGTGGGTCGAGTCCTACGAGCAGTACTTC. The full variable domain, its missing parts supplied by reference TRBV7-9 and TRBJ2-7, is DTGVSQNPRHKITKRGQNVTFRCDPISEHNRLYWYRQTLGQGPEFLTYFQNEAQLEKSRLLSDRFSAERPKGSFSTLEIQRTEQGDSAMYLCASSPGWVESYEQYFGPGTRLTVT.

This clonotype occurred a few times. CDR3 bases: TGTGCCAGCAGCCAAGGAGAGCGGGGAGCTTTCTTT. As protein: CASSQGERGAFF. The rearrangement links TRBV7-9 to TRBJ1-1; D gene ambiguous. V lost 5 bases and J 10 bases, leaving 14 bases between the germline ends. CDR1 is SEHNR, CDR2 FQNEAQ, per germline (reference sequence). The CDR3 runs 12 residues. Full variable domain (remainder filled in from reference TRBV7-9 and TRBJ1-1): DTGVSQNPRHKITKRGQNVTFRCDPISEHNRLYWYRQTLGQGPEFLTYFQNEAQLEKSRLLSDRFSAERPKGSFSTLEIQRTEQGDSAMYLCASSQGERGAFFGQGTRLTVV.

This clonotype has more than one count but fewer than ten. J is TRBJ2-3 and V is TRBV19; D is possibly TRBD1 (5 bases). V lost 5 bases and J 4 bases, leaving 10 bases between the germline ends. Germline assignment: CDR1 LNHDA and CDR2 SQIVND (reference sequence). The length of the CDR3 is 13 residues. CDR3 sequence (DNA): TGTGCCAGTAGTTTCCAGGGCGCAGATACGCAGTATTTT. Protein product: CASSFQGADTQYF.

The CDR3 region is CASSLEGARQPQHF. Written as DNA, the CDR3 is TGTGCCAGCAGCTTGGAGGGGGCGAGGCAGCCCCAGCATTTT. The chain is built from TRBV5-6 and TRBJ1-5; 7 nucleotides agree with TRBD1. CDR1 is SGHDT and CDR2 is YYEEEE in the germline V gene. V lost 0 bases, J lost 7 bases, and 4 bases stayed unmatched. The CDR3 consists of 14 residues.

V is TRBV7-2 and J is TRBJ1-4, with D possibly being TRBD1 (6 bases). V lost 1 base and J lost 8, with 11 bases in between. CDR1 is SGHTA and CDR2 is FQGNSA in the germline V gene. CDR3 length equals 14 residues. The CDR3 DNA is TGTGCCAGCAGCTTAGGCAGGGGACCGGAAAAACTGTTTTTT. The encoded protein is CASSLGRGPEKLFF.

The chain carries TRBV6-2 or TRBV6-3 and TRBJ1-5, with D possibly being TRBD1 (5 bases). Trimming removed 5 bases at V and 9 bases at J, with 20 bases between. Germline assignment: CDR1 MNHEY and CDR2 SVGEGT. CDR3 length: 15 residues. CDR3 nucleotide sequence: TGTGCCAGCAGTCCATGGGGACTAGCGGGGGGGCCCCAGCATTTT. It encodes CASSPWGLAGGPQHF.

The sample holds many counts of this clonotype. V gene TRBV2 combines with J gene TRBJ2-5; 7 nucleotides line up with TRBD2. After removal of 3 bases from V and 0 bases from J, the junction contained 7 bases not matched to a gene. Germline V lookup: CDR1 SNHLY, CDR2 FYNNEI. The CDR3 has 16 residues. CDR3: CASSEESSGYQETQYF. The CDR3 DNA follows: TGTGCCAGCAGTGAGGAGTCTAGCGGATACCAAGAGACCCAGTACTTC.

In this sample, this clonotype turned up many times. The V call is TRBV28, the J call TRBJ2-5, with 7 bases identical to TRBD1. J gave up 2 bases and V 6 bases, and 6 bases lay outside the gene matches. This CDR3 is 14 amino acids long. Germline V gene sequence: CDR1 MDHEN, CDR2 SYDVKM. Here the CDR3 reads CASRTPGQQETQYF. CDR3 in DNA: TGTGCCAGCAGGACCCCGGGACAGCAAGAGACCCAGTACTTC.

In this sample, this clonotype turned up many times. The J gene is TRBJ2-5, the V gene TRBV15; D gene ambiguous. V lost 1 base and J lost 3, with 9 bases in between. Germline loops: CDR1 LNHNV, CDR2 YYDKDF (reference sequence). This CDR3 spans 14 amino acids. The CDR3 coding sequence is TGTGCCACCAGCAGAGTAGTAACTAAAGAGACCCAGTACTTC. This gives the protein CATSRVVTKETQYF.

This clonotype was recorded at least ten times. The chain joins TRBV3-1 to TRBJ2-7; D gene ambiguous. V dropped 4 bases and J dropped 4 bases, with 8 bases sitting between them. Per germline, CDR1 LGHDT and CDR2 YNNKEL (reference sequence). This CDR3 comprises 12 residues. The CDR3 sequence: CASSREDYEQYF. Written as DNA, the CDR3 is TGTGCCAGCAGCCGAGAAGATTACGAGCAGTACTTC.